Below are 3 T cell receptor beta chains sequenced from a single sample in a study of PD-1 blockade in classical Hodgkin lymphoma. Profiling relied on immunoSEQ multiplex PCR, and the TCRdb table lists in-frame clones only, not all of them. This table holds tens of thousands of clones, about 93% found once. The time point: newly diagnosed, previously untreated cHL patient sample. The sequenced material came from peripheral blood mononuclear cells (PBMCs). The receptors shown here come from a human donor with classical Hodgkin lymphoma.

The rearrangement joins TRBV10-1 to TRBJ2-3, with no clear D. CDR3 length: 13 residues. CDR1 is WNHNN and CDR2 is SYGVQD in the germline V gene (reference sequence). Between the trimmed V and J ends, which lost 4 bases and 2 bases, there was a span of 7 bases. The CDR3 loop is CASSADNTDTQYF. The CDR3 region has the DNA TGCGCCAGCAGTGCGGATAACACAGATACGCAGTATTTT.

The gene calls are TRBV5-1 and TRBJ2-2; D is uncertain. The CDR3 extends over 13 amino acids. Germline V gene sequence: CDR1 SGHRS, CDR2 YFSETQ. Deletions cut 3 bases from V and 2 bases from J, with 5 bases between. CDR3 DNA: TGCGCCAGCAGCTCTTTAAACACCGGGGAGCTGTTTTTT. It yields the protein CASSSLNTGELFF.

The gene calls are TRBV7-2 and TRBJ2-5, with TRBD1 identical over 7 bases. CDR3 length: 15 amino acids. Losses at the gene ends were 2 bases for V and 1 base for J; bases not matched to a gene: 4. The germline V gene has CDR1 SGHTA and CDR2 FQGNSA. The CDR3 coding sequence is TGTGCCAGCAGCTTACTGGGACAGCTCCAAGAGACCCAGTACTTC. Residues: CASSLLGQLQETQYF.